One sample yielded the 28 T cell receptor beta chains listed below, sequenced in a study of cytomegalovirus exposure and HLA in healthy donors. The study ran its PCR with 60 Vbeta and 13 Jbeta primers. Clones were read by immunoSEQ multiplex PCR, and TCRdb kept only the in-frame ones, dropping some. The sample yields roughly 200,000 clones, about 77% seen once. The specimen sequenced was PBMCs. The receptors were gathered from a man in his 60s in good health and CMV-seronegative.

This sequence joins TRBV9 and TRBJ1-1; 7 positions agree with TRBD1. CDR3 length: 16 residues. Trimming took 0 bases from V and 0 from J; bases not matched to a gene: 5. Germline CDR1 SGDLS, CDR2 YYNGEE. This CDR3 reads CASSVATGALNTEAFF. The DNA for the CDR3 is TGTGCCAGCAGCGTAGCTACAGGGGCTTTGAACACTGAAGCTTTCTTT. The full variable domain, completed using reference TRBV9 and TRBJ1-1, is DSGVTQTPKHLITATGQRVTLRCSPRSGDLSVYWYQQSLDQGLQFLIQYYNGEERAKGNILERFSAQQFPDLHSELNLSSLELGDSALYFCASSVATGALNTEAFFGQGTRLTVV.

The CDR3 DNA follows: TGTGCCAGCAGCTCAGCGGGGCACTATGGCTACACCTTC. It specifies CASSSAGHYGYTF. V usage is TRBV21-1 and J usage is TRBJ1-2. TRBV21-1 is a documented pseudogene. The CDR3 totals 13 residues.

The gene calls are TRBV6-1 and TRBJ2-7, with TRBD2 matching over 9 bases. Germline CDR1 reads MNHNS; CDR2 reads SASEGT. V trimming: 3 bases; J trimming: 0 bases; junction bases outside the gene matches: 6. The CDR3 is 16 residues long. In DNA form, the CDR3 reads TGTGCCAGCAGTGAGCAGGTTAGCGGGAGCTCCTACGAGCAGTACTTC. Its protein product is CASSEQVSGSSYEQYF.

The chain combines TRBV7-2 with TRBJ2-7; D is undetermined. Germline V gene data show CDR1 as SGHTA and CDR2 as FQGNSA. Trimming shortened V by 5 bases and J by 2 bases, and 4 bases separated the two germline ends. CDR3 size: 11 residues. CDR3 loop: CASSLTYEQYF. CDR3 sequence (DNA): TGTGCCAGCAGCCTAACCTACGAGCAGTACTTC.

V gene TRBV25-1 combines with J gene TRBJ1-3; possibly TRBD1 for D (6 bases). Looked up from germline, CDR1 is MGHDK and CDR2 is SYGVNS. V was shortened by 0 bases and J by 4 bases, with 10 bases between the two germline ends. The CDR3 contains 15 residues. Here the CDR3 reads CASSEYAGVGNTIYF. The CDR3 DNA reads as TGTGCCAGCAGTGAATATGCAGGGGTGGGAAACACCATATATTTT.

The rearrangement joins TRBV19 to TRBJ2-7, with D possibly being TRBD2 (5 bases). Germline lookup yields CDR1 LNHDA and CDR2 SQIVND (reference sequence). The V end was cut by 5 bases, the J end by 5 bases, with 16 bases between. The CDR3 extends over 14 amino acids. CDR3 sequence: CASSARGAGDEQYF. The CDR3 coding sequence is TGTGCCAGTAGTGCCCGAGGTGCCGGGGACGAGCAGTACTTC.

The chain employs TRBV29-1 and TRBJ1-2; no clear D gene. The CDR3 runs 11 residues. CDR1 and CDR2 from the germline V gene are SQVTM and ANQGSEA. CDR3: CTMRVGNGYTF. DNA of the CDR3: TGCACCATGAGGGTGGGGAACGGCTACACCTTC. Supplemented by reference TRBV29-1 and TRBJ1-2, the full variable domain reads SAVISQKPSRDICQRGTSLTIQCQVDSQVTMMFWYRQQPGQSLTLIATANQGSEATYESGFVIDKFPISRPNLTFSTLTVSNMSPEDSSIYLCTMRVGNGYTFGSGTRLTVV.

This clone occurred once. This chain joins TRBV2 and TRBJ1-1; D uncertain. The V and J ends lost 7 bases and 0 bases respectively, with 18 bases between them. Per germline, CDR1 SNHLY and CDR2 FYNNEI. The CDR3 loop spans 16 amino acids. CDR3: CASTTRTGNMNTEAFF. For the CDR3, the DNA is TGTGCCAGCACCACCCGGACGGGAAACATGAACACTGAAGCTTTCTTT.

V usage is TRBV19 and J usage is TRBJ1-5; 7 bases align to TRBD1. V lost 4 bases to trimming and J lost 0 bases; unmatched junction nucleotides: 9. Germline V gene lookup returns CDR1 LNHDA and CDR2 SQIVND (reference sequence). The CDR3 runs to 17 residues. CDR3 residues: CASSTRPTGNSNQPQHF. Written as DNA, the CDR3 is TGTGCCAGTAGTACCCGACCGACAGGGAATAGCAATCAGCCCCAGCATTTT. Using reference TRBV19 and TRBJ1-5 for the parts outside the CDR3, the full variable domain is DGGITQSPKYLFRKEGQNVTLSCEQNLNHDAMYWYRQDPGQGLRLIYYSQIVNDFQKGDIAEGYSVSREKKESFPLTVTSAQKNPTAFYLCASSTRPTGNSNQPQHFGDGTRLSIL.

The gene calls are TRBV19 and TRBJ1-5; D remains ambiguous. The CDR3 covers 15 residues. Trimming removed 0 bases at V and 5 bases at J, with 11 bases between. Germline-derived CDR1 and CDR2 are LNHDA and SQIVND (reference sequence). CDR3 amino acids: CASSIDWASHQPQHF. CDR3 bases: TGTGCCAGTAGTATAGATTGGGCCAGCCATCAGCCCCAGCATTTT.

This chain links TRBV28 with TRBJ2-5; 9 nucleotides agree with TRBD1. The J call may be faulty, since TRBJ2-7 better matches the DNA end. The CDR3 sequence is 14 residues long. The germline V gene has CDR1 MDHEN and CDR2 SYDVKM. The CDR3 sequence is CASRSTGGLYEQYF. In nucleotides, the CDR3 is TGTGCCAGCAGGTCCACAGGGGGCCTCTACGAGCAGTACTTC.

The V call is TRBV12-5, the J call TRBJ2-7; maybe TRBD1 (7 bases). The germline gives CDR1 LGHNT, CDR2 FRNRAP. CDR3 length: 15 residues. Trimming cost V 0 bases and J 3 bases, with 12 bases left between them. The CDR3 reads CASGLVPQGGYEQYF. In DNA form, the CDR3 reads TGTGCTAGTGGTTTGGTACCCCAGGGGGGCTACGAGCAGTACTTC. The full variable domain, rest sourced from reference TRBV12-5 and TRBJ2-7, is DARVTQTPRHKVTEMGQEVTMRCQPILGHNTVFWYRQTMMQGLELLAYFRNRAPLDDSGMPKDRFSAEMPDATLATLKIQPSEPRDSAVYFCASGLVPQGGYEQYFGPGTRLTVT.

V is TRBV6-5 and J is TRBJ2-7; TRBD1 is a possible D gene (5 bases). Trimming removed 8 bases from V and 4 bases from J, with 12 bases in between. Germline V gene sequence: CDR1 MNHEY, CDR2 SVGAGI. The CDR3 has 12 residues. This CDR3 is CASLGKGYEQYF. The CDR3 DNA sequence: TGTGCCAGCCTTGGAAAGGGGTACGAGCAGTACTTC.

V gene TRBV6-1 combines with J gene TRBJ1-6; 11 bases map to TRBD1. CDR1 and CDR2 from the germline V gene are MNHNS and SASEGT. This CDR3 has 14 amino acids. The J segment lost 8 bases and the V segment lost 6 bases, leaving 3 bases of the junction unmatched. The CDR3 DNA is TGTGCCAGCAGGGGACAGGGGGTCCATTCACCCCTCCACTTT. It is translated as CASRGQGVHSPLHF.

The V call is TRBV7-9, the J call TRBJ1-2; 8 nucleotides line up with TRBD1. In germline, CDR1 is SEHNR, CDR2 FQNEAQ (reference sequence). The CDR3 covers 15 residues. V lost 3 bases, J lost 4 bases, and 7 bases stayed unmatched. CDR3 in DNA: TGTGCCAGCAGCTTGGAGACAGGGGAGGTCTATGGCTACACCTTC. Translating gives CASSLETGEVYGYTF.

This clone has just one count. The gene calls are TRBV5-1 and TRBJ2-2; D gene uncertain. Trimming removed 2 bases at V and 1 base at J, with 15 bases between. From germline, CDR1 is SGHRS and CDR2 YFSETQ. The CDR3 is made up of 17 amino acids. CDR3: CASSFEEWRMNTGELFF. DNA for the CDR3: TGCGCCAGCAGCTTCGAGGAGTGGCGGATGAACACCGGGGAGCTGTTTTTT.

This chain joins TRBV7-8 and TRBJ2-7, with 8 bases matching TRBD1. The trim removed 4 bases at V and 4 bases at J, leaving 9 bases unmatched. The CDR3 has 15 residues. Germline CDR1 is SGHVS and CDR2 is FQNEAQ. The CDR3 DNA sequence: TGTGCCAGCAGCTACCGACAGGGGACCCCTTACGAGCAGTACTTC. Its translation is CASSYRQGTPYEQYF.

The rearrangement links TRBV5-1 to TRBJ1-1; TRBD1 matches at 8 bases. J gave up 8 bases and V 9 bases, and 18 bases lay outside the gene matches. Germline CDR1 and CDR2: SGHRS and YFSETQ. CDR3 length: 15 residues. The CDR3 DNA follows: TGCGCCACCAGGACTAATGACAGGGGATACGCGGAAGCTTTCTTT. It encodes CATRTNDRGYAEAFF.

This clone was observed a handful of times. This rearrangement joins TRBV30 to TRBJ2-5; D perhaps matches TRBD1 (6 bases). The CDR3 is 14 amino acids. The V end lost 7 bases, the J end lost 2 bases, and 17 bases lay between the germline ends. From germline, CDR1 is GTSNPN and CDR2 SVGIG (reference sequence). The DNA of the CDR3 is TGTGCCTTACACGGGGAGACAGGTCAAGAGACCCAGTACTTC. Its translation is CALHGETGQETQYF.

This chain connects TRBV6-1 to TRBJ1-6; 8 bases align to TRBD1. V shed 3 bases, J shed 9 bases, and the junction held 10 bases outside the gene matches. In germline, CDR1 is MNHNS, CDR2 SASEGT. The CDR3 is 16 amino acids. The CDR3, as DNA: TGTGCCAGCAGTGAGGACAGGGTGTTAATAGGTTCACCCCTCCACTTT. This gives the protein CASSEDRVLIGSPLHF.

This rearrangement joins TRBV5-1 to TRBJ2-1; maybe TRBD2 (5 bases). The V gene lost 4 bases and the J gene lost 5 bases, with 16 bases spanning the gap. The CDR3 sequence is 15 residues long. Germline CDR1 is SGHRS and CDR2 is YFSETQ. CDR3 sequence reads: CASSTYGIRDNEQFF. The CDR3 DNA follows: TGCGCCAGCAGCACATACGGGATCCGGGACAATGAGCAGTTCTTC.

This chain links TRBV25-1 with TRBJ1-2, with D possibly being TRBD1 (6 bases). Germline CDR1 and CDR2: MGHDK and SYGVNS. The CDR3 is 13 residues long. V shed 4 bases and J shed 1 base, with 7 bases lying between them. CDR3 loop: CASSGGGNYGYTF. The CDR3 nucleotides are TGTGCCAGCAGTGGAGGGGGTAACTATGGCTACACCTTC.

The chain is built from TRBV27 and TRBJ2-2; 7 bases are shared with TRBD1. V gave up 5 bases and J gave up 4 bases; unmatched junction bases: 4. This CDR3 has 14 residues. The germline V gene encodes CDR1 MNHEY and CDR2 SMNVEV (reference sequence). This chain's CDR3 is CASSPGQPTGELFF. In DNA form, the CDR3 reads TGTGCCAGCAGTCCGGGACAGCCCACCGGGGAGCTGTTTTTT.

The V call is TRBV5-4, the J call TRBJ2-1; the D gene is possibly TRBD1 (5 bases). The V gene lost 3 bases and the J gene lost 0 bases, with 13 bases spanning the gap. Germline loops: CDR1 SGHNT, CDR2 YYREEE (reference sequence). This CDR3 comprises 16 residues. As DNA, the CDR3 is TGTGCCAGCAGCTCGGTACAGGCATACTCCTACAATGAGCAGTTCTTC. Translated: CASSSVQAYSYNEQFF.

J is TRBJ2-7 and V is TRBV7-9, with TRBD1 as a possible D gene (6 bases). Trimming cost V 1 base and J 0 bases, with 10 bases left between them. The CDR3 length is 15 residues. Germline loops: CDR1 SEHNR, CDR2 FQNEAQ (reference sequence). DNA of the CDR3: TGTGCCAGCAGCTTAGGACAGGTGAGCTCCTACGAGCAGTACTTC. It codes for CASSLGQVSSYEQYF.

There are a few counts of this clone. The V and J genes are TRBV6-5 and TRBJ1-1; D not certain. This CDR3 is built from 16 residues. Germline V gene lookup returns CDR1 MNHEY and CDR2 SVGAGI. Trimming cost V 2 bases and J 1 base, with 14 bases left between them. The CDR3, as DNA: TGTGCCAGCAGTTACCGAATCCGGGGTGGGAACACTGAAGCTTTCTTT. This sequence encodes CASSYRIRGGNTEAFF.

The V gene is TRBV2, the J gene TRBJ1-5; 7 nucleotides align to TRBD1. Germline V gene data show CDR1 as SNHLY and CDR2 as FYNNEI. Trimming cost V 0 bases and J 6 bases; bases outside gene matches: 8. The CDR3 has 16 residues. As DNA, the CDR3 is TGTGCCAGCAGTGAAGCGGGGACAGTAGTGCTTCAGCCCCAGCATTTT. Residues: CASSEAGTVVLQPQHF.

The J gene is TRBJ2-2, the V gene TRBV28; a possible D gene is TRBD2 (7 bases). The CDR3 has 16 amino acids. In germline, CDR1 is MDHEN, CDR2 SYDVKM. The germline V and J ends were trimmed by 6 bases and 6 bases, with 20 bases remaining between them. Here the CDR3 DNA reads TGTGCCAGCAGCCGTGGGGGGGGCTCTGGCGCCGGGGAGCTGTTTTTT. Its translation is CASSRGGGSGAGELFF.